Shown below are 22 T cell receptor beta chains from a single sample sequenced in a study of T cell changes during pregnancy in multiple sclerosis. Profiled with immunoSEQ multiplex PCR; TCRdb holds only in-frame clones, not every one. This sample has fewer than 45,000 clones; 90% to 95% occur once, and the top ten carry approximately 0.61%. Specimen: CD4+ T cells from peripheral blood mononuclear cells, collected in the third trimester of pregnancy. These TCRs come from a female donor with multiple sclerosis, enrolled in a pregnancy study.

The chain has TRBV11-2 and TRBJ2-1, with TRBD2 matching over 14 bases. The germline V gene has CDR1 SGHAT and CDR2 FQNNGV. V trimming: 4 bases; J trimming: 8 bases; junction bases outside the gene matches: 4. The CDR3 is 15 amino acids. CDR3: CASSSGLAGVDEQFF. CDR3 nucleotides: TGTGCCAGCAGCTCGGGACTAGCGGGAGTTGATGAGCAGTTCTTC.

This sequence joins TRBV5-1 and TRBJ2-2; 8 bases map to TRBD2. Germline loops: CDR1 SGHRS, CDR2 YFSETQ. V was clipped by 4 bases and J by 6 bases; unmatched bases: 11. The CDR3 has 16 amino acids. CDR3 loop: CASSPDPGGRAGELFF. Written as DNA, the CDR3 is TGCGCCAGCAGCCCGGACCCGGGGGGGCGGGCCGGGGAGCTGTTTTTT.

This chain links TRBV6-6 with TRBJ1-1; 10 bases are shared with TRBD1. Germline V gene lookup returns CDR1 MNHNY and CDR2 SVGAGI (reference sequence). J gave up 2 bases and V 4 bases, and 7 bases lay outside the gene matches. There are 16 residues in the CDR3. This chain's CDR3 is CASSFMTGGINTEAFF. CDR3 nucleotides: TGTGCCAGCAGTTTCATGACAGGGGGCATAAACACTGAAGCTTTCTTT.

This rearrangement joins TRBV7-2 to TRBJ1-2; 7 bases fit TRBD1. CDR3 length: 13 residues. The V segment lost 3 bases and the J segment 6 bases; nucleotides outside the gene matches: 4. The germline gives CDR1 SGHTA, CDR2 FQGNSA. The CDR3 region has the DNA TGTGCCAGCAGCTTTGGACAGGATGATGGCTACACCTTC. Its protein product is CASSFGQDDGYTF. The whole variable domain, remainder taken from reference TRBV7-2 and TRBJ1-2, is GAGVSQSPSNKVTEKGKDVELRCDPISGHTALYWYRQSLGQGLEFLIYFQGNSAPDKSGLPSDRFSAERTGGSVSTLTIQRTQQEDSAVYLCASSFGQDDGYTFGSGTRLTVV.

As DNA, the CDR3 is TGTGCCAGCAGCCAAGGGGGGGGCACTGAAGCTTTCTTT. Its translation is CASSQGGGTEAFF. The chain employs TRBV11-2 and TRBJ1-1, with D perhaps TRBD1 (6 bases). The germline V gene has CDR1 SGHAT and CDR2 FQNNGV. The CDR3 has 13 residues. The V and J ends lost 5 bases and 4 bases respectively, with 11 bases between them.

This chain links TRBV18 with TRBJ1-5, with 8 bases that match TRBD1. V lost 1 base, J lost 2 bases, and 7 bases stayed unmatched. The germline V gene has CDR1 KGHSH and CDR2 LQKENI. CDR3 length: 17 residues. Here the CDR3 reads CASSPLSLTGGNQPQHF. CDR3 sequence (DNA): TGTGCCAGCTCACCACTCAGTTTGACAGGGGGCAATCAGCCCCAGCATTTT.

This chain links TRBV29-1 with TRBJ1-2, with D uncertain. This CDR3 has 14 residues. V shed 7 bases and J shed 6 bases, with 21 bases lying between them. Germline V gene data show CDR1 as SQVTM and CDR2 as ANQGSEA. Here the CDR3 reads CSAVVGLSYDGYTF. CDR3 in DNA: TGCAGCGCCGTGGTGGGCTTATCCTATGATGGCTACACCTTC.

The chain combines TRBV18 with TRBJ2-1; D is undetermined. Germline CDR1 and CDR2: KGHSH and LQKENI. Trimming removed 4 bases at V and 6 bases at J, with 13 bases between. The CDR3 extends over 14 amino acids. As DNA, the CDR3 is TGTGCCAGCTCACAGGCCCTCCGCGGCAATGAGCAGTTCTTC. Amino acid sequence: CASSQALRGNEQFF. Combining the CDR3 with reference TRBV18 and TRBJ2-1 gives the whole variable domain NAGVMQNPRHLVRRRGQEARLRCSPMKGHSHVYWYRQLPEEGLKFMVYLQKENIIDESGMPKERFSAEFPKEGPSILRIQQVVRGDSAAYFCASSQALRGNEQFFGPGTRLTVL.

The gene calls are TRBV27 and TRBJ2-7; D perhaps matches TRBD1 (5 bases). Between the trimmed V and J ends, which lost 4 bases and 3 bases, there was a span of 19 bases. CDR1 is MNHEY, CDR2 SMNVEV, per germline (reference sequence). This CDR3 is 16 amino acids long. CDR3 in amino acids: CASSSLSRTPLYEQYF. DNA for the CDR3: TGTGCCAGCAGTTCACTTTCGCGGACACCTCTCTACGAGCAGTACTTC.

The chain carries TRBV5-1 and TRBJ1-3; 7 positions agree with TRBD1. CDR3 length: 16 amino acids. J gave up 6 bases and V 0 bases, and 9 bases lay outside the gene matches. The germline gives CDR1 SGHRS, CDR2 YFSETQ. The CDR3 DNA sequence: TGCGCCAGCAGCTTGGGGGTCAGGGGGAGCGTAAACACCATATATTTT. As protein: CASSLGVRGSVNTIYF.

This clone was detected once. This chain links TRBV11-2 with TRBJ1-6; 8 nucleotides match TRBD1. CDR1 and CDR2 from the germline V gene are SGHAT and FQNNGV. The length of the CDR3 is 14 residues. With V trimmed by 2 bases and J by 9 bases, 3 bases remained unmatched. The CDR3 region is CASSLYTGGSPLHF. In nucleotides, the CDR3 is TGTGCCAGCAGCTTATATACAGGGGGTTCACCCCTCCACTTT.

The chain's CDR3 is CASSSQGARVEEAFF. The CDR3 DNA reads TGTGCCAGCAGTTCCCAGGGGGCGCGGGTGGAGGAAGCTTTCTTT. This chain connects TRBV27 to TRBJ1-1, with 8 bases fitting TRBD1. The germline gives CDR1 MNHEY, CDR2 SMNVEV (reference sequence). CDR3 size: 15 residues. The junction had 12 bases not matched to a gene; V was cut back by 4 bases and J by 8 bases.

The rearrangement uses TRBV5-1 and TRBJ1-1, with D hard to call. V lost 4 bases to trimming and J lost 4 bases, with 14 bases between them. The CDR3 has 14 amino acids. Germline CDR1 reads SGHRS; CDR2 reads YFSETQ. The CDR3 sequence: CASSPAAGVTEAFF. The CDR3 nucleotides are TGCGCCAGCAGCCCTGCCGCCGGGGTCACTGAAGCTTTCTTT.

The genes are TRBV18 and TRBJ1-5; TRBD1 matches 7 bases. Trimming cost V 2 bases and J 6 bases; bases outside gene matches: 10. The CDR3 totals 16 residues. The germline gives CDR1 KGHSH, CDR2 LQKENI. CDR3 DNA: TGTGCCAGCTCACCATTCCGACAGGGTGCTGGTCAGCCCCAGCATTTT. It encodes CASSPFRQGAGQPQHF. Combining the CDR3 with reference TRBV18 and TRBJ1-5 gives the whole variable domain NAGVMQNPRHLVRRRGQEARLRCSPMKGHSHVYWYRQLPEEGLKFMVYLQKENIIDESGMPKERFSAEFPKEGPSILRIQQVVRGDSAAYFCASSPFRQGAGQPQHFGDGTRLSIL.

The chain couples TRBV30 to TRBJ1-2, with D hard to call. V was cut by 2 bases and J by 5 bases, with 12 bases left in between. The CDR3 runs 13 residues. Germline loops: CDR1 GTSNPN, CDR2 SVGIG (reference sequence). The CDR3 nucleotides read TGTGCCTGGAGTCTAGCTGGGTTTTATGGCTACACCTTC. Translating gives CAWSLAGFYGYTF.

The rearrangement joins TRBV5-8 to TRBJ2-4, with TRBD1 identical over 10 bases. The germline CDR1 and CDR2 sequences are SGHTS and YDEGEE. V shed 0 bases and J 5 bases; nucleotides not matched to a gene: 2. The CDR3 is 15 amino acids. The CDR3 nucleotides are TGTGCCAGCAGCTTGGGGGACAGGGGCCAAAACATTCAGTACTTC. It specifies CASSLGDRGQNIQYF. The variable domain in full, completed from reference TRBV5-8 and TRBJ2-4, reads EAGVTQSPTHLIKTRGQQATLRCSPISGHTSVYWYQQALGLGLQFLLWYDEGEERNRGNFPPRFSGRQFPNYSSELNVNALELEDSALYLCASSLGDRGQNIQYFGAGTRLSVL.

The count of this clone is one. The chain is built from TRBV27 and TRBJ2-2, with 8 bases matching TRBD1. V trimming: 7 bases; J trimming: 1 base; junction bases outside the gene matches: 5. Germline V lookup: CDR1 MNHEY, CDR2 SMNVEV (reference sequence). This CDR3 comprises 15 residues. This chain's CDR3 is CASMGDRWNTGELFF. CDR3 bases: TGTGCCAGCATGGGGGACAGGTGGAACACCGGGGAGCTGTTTTTT.

The chain combines TRBV7-2 with TRBJ2-2; possibly TRBD1 for D (5 bases). The V gene lost 5 bases and the J gene lost 3 bases, with 10 bases spanning the gap. The germline gives CDR1 SGHTA, CDR2 FQGNSA. The CDR3 covers 14 residues. This CDR3 is CASSQFRDTGELFF. The CDR3 DNA is TGTGCCAGCAGCCAATTCAGGGACACCGGGGAGCTGTTTTTT.

The chain combines TRBV28 with TRBJ2-7; perhaps TRBD1 as D (7 bases). Trimming removed 10 bases from V and 2 bases from J, with 12 bases in between. Per germline, CDR1 MDHEN and CDR2 SYDVKM. This CDR3 has 12 residues. The CDR3 region is CATRDSPYEQYF. CDR3 coding DNA: TGTGCCACGCGGGACAGCCCCTACGAGCAGTACTTC.

This sequence joins TRBV6-6 and TRBJ2-5; TRBD1 agrees at 11 bases. Germline V lookup: CDR1 MNHNY, CDR2 SVGAGI (reference sequence). V dropped 6 bases and J dropped 5; count of bases not matched to a gene: 2. The CDR3 sequence is 13 residues long. Here the CDR3 reads CASRGTGGETQYF. The DNA for the CDR3 is TGTGCCAGCAGAGGGACAGGGGGGGAGACCCAGTACTTC.

In its sample, this clone was seen once. Here the CDR3 DNA reads TGTGCCAGTAGTACCTCTATAGAGCACTATGGCTACACCTTC. This codes for CASSTSIEHYGYTF. The chain employs TRBV19 and TRBJ1-2; no reliable D call. The V gene's germline CDR1 is LNHDA and CDR2 SQIVND (reference sequence). The length of the CDR3 is 14 residues. Trimming removed 4 bases from V and 3 bases from J, with 12 bases in between.

The CDR3 region is CSVYRLDSYNEQFF. Here the CDR3 DNA reads TGCAGCGTTTACCGACTAGACTCCTACAATGAGCAGTTCTTC. V usage is TRBV29-1 and J usage is TRBJ2-1; tentative D call: TRBD2 (6 bases). Germline values: CDR1 SQVTM, CDR2 ANQGSEA. The CDR3 consists of 14 residues. With 5 bases removed from V and 0 bases from J, the gap between germline ends came to 11 bases.